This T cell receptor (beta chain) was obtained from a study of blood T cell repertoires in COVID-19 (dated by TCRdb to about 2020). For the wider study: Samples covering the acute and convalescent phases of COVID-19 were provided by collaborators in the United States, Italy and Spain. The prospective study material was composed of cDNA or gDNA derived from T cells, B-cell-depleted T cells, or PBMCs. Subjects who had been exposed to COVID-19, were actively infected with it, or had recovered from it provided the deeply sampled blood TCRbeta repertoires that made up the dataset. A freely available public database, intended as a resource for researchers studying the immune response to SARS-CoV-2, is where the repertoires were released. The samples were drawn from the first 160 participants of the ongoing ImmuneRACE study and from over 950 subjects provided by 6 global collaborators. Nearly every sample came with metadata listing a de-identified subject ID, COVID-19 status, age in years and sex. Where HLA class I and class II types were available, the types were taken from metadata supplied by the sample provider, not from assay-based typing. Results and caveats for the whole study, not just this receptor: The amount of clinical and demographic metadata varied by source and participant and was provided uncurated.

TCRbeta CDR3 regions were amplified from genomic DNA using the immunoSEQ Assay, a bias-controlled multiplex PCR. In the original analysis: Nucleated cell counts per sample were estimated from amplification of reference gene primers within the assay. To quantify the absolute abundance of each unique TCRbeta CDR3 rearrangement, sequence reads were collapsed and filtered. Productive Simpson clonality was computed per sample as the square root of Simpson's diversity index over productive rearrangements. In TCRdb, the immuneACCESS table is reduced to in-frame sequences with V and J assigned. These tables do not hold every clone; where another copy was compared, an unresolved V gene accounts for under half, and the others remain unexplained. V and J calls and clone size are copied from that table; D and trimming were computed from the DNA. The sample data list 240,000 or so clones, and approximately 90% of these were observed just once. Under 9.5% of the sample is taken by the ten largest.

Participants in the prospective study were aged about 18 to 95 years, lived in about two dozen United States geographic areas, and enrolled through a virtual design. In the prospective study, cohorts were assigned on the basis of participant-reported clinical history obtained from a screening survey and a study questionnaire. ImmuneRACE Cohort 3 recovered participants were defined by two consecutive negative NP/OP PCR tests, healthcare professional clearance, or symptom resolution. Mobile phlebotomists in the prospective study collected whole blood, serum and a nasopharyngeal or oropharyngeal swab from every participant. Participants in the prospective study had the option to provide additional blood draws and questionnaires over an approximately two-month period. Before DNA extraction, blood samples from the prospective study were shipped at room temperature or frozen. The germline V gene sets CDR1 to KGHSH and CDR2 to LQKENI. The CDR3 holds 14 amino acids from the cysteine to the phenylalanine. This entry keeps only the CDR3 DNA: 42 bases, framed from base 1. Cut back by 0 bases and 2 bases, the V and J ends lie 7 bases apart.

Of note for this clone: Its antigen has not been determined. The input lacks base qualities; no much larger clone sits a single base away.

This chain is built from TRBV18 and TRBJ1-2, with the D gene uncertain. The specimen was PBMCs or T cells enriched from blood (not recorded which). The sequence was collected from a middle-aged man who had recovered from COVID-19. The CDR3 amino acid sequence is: CASSPPLLNYGYTF. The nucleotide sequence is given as TGTGCCAGCTCACCACCTCTCCTAAACTATGGCTACACCTTC.